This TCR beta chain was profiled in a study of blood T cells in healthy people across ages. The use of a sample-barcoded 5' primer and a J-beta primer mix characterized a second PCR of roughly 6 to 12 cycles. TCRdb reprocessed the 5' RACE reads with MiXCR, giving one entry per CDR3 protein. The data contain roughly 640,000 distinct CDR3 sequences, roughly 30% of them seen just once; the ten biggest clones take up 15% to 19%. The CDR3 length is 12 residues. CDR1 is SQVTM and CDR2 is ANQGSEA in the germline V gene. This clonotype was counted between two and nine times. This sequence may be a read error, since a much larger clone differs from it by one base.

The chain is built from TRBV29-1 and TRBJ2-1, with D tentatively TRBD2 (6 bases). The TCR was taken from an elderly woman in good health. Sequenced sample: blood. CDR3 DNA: TGCAGCGTTGTGTGGCGGACTAATGGGCAGTTCTTC. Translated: CSVVWRTNGQFF.